What follows are 13 T cell receptor beta chains derived from one specimen sequenced in a study of vaccination and CD4 T cells after COVID-19. An Oncomine TCR Beta short-read assay was used to sequence the DNA from cultured CD4+ T cells. TCRdb re-analysed the PCR reads in MiXCR, keeping a single row per CDR3 protein. The sample has fewer than 15,000 distinct CDR3 sequences, approximately 29% seen once. Treatment: approximately 9-day PBMC culture with coronavirus spike peptide pools or control peptides (ViraFEST assay). The antigens of these receptors remain unknown. Sequencing used cultured CD4+ T cells from blood. The receptors come from a human donor with COVID-19.

This clonotype was recorded a few times. The V call is TRBV24-1, the J call TRBJ1-1, with a tentative D call TRBD1 (5 bases). Trimming took off 7 bases at V and 7 bases at J, with 9 bases between the two ends. The CDR3 has 11 residues. Germline values: CDR1 KGHDR, CDR2 SFDVKD. DNA of the CDR3: TGTGCCACCAGGCGGGGGGATGAAGCTTTCTTT. It specifies CATRRGDEAFF.

The chain is built from TRBV5-1 and TRBJ1-2; 7 bases fit TRBD1. CDR1 and CDR2 (germline): SGHRS, YFSETQ. The CDR3 loop spans 15 amino acids. The V and J ends lost 4 bases and 5 bases, in that order; junction bases with no gene match: 11. CDR3 residues: CASSALTGSVYGYTF. Written as DNA, the CDR3 is TGCGCCAGCAGCGCTCTGACAGGGAGCGTATATGGCTACACCTTC.

V is TRBV6-1 and J is TRBJ2-3; 10 nucleotides line up with TRBD2. CDR1 MNHNS and CDR2 SASEGT come from the germline V gene. V was clipped by 9 bases and J by 2 bases; unmatched bases: 5. The CDR3 contains 14 residues. As DNA, the CDR3 is TGTGCCAGTGGTAGCGGGGGGCCCACAGATACGCAGTATTTT. Translation: CASGSGGPTDTQYF.

The chain is built from TRBV19 and TRBJ1-2; perhaps TRBD1 as D (5 bases). V was clipped by 3 bases and J by 8 bases, with 19 bases between them. CDR3 length: 15 amino acids. Germline CDR1 and CDR2: LNHDA and SQIVND (reference sequence). The CDR3 DNA sequence: TGTGCCAGTAGTATGATTCGGGGGTCAGAGAAAGGCTACACCTTC. Protein product: CASSMIRGSEKGYTF.

In this sample, this clonotype turned up a few times. The rearrangement joins TRBV6-1 to TRBJ1-5; D is possibly TRBD1 (5 bases). Germline CDR1 and CDR2: MNHNS and SASEGT. The length of the CDR3 is 14 residues. V was shortened by 5 bases and J by 4 bases, with 12 bases between the two germline ends. This CDR3 is CASSPTGTNQPQHF. CDR3 DNA: TGTGCCAGCAGTCCGACGGGGACGAATCAGCCCCAGCATTTT.

This clonotype occurred a few times. CDR3 sequence: CASSQDPPGDLQETQYF. The CDR3 region has the DNA TGCGCCAGCAGCCAAGATCCGCCTGGGGACCTTCAAGAGACCCAGTACTTC. This chain links TRBV4-1 with TRBJ2-5; D is tentatively TRBD1 or TRBD2 (5 bases each). The CDR3 extends over 17 amino acids. Trimming removed 0 bases from V and 2 bases from J, with 16 bases in between. Germline lookup yields CDR1 MGHRA and CDR2 YSYEKL.

The chain combines TRBV2 with TRBJ1-2; D remains unclear. The length of the CDR3 is 11 residues. The V gene lost 6 bases and the J gene lost 8 bases, with 10 bases spanning the gap. CDR1 and CDR2 from the germline V gene are SNHLY and FYNNEI. The CDR3 sequence: CASSRSMGYTF. In DNA, the CDR3 is TGTGCCAGCAGCAGGAGTATGGGCTACACCTTC.

The V and J genes are TRBV7-2 and TRBJ2-2, with TRBD1 identical over 7 bases. The CDR3 extends over 13 amino acids. CDR1 SGHTA and CDR2 FQGNSA come from the germline V gene. Trimming cost V 10 bases and J 6 bases; bases outside gene matches: 8. The CDR3: CATTTTGPGELFF. The CDR3 DNA reads TGTGCCACAACTACGACAGGGCCCGGGGAGCTGTTTTTT.

This clonotype came up a few times. V is TRBV7-9 and J is TRBJ1-2; 7 positions agree with TRBD1. This CDR3 comprises 14 residues. The germline CDR1 and CDR2 sequences are SEHNR and FQNEAQ (reference sequence). With 1 base clipped from V and 6 bases from J, the junction kept 5 bases outside the gene matches. The DNA for the CDR3 is TGTGCCAGCAGCTTAGTCGGGACAGCGCATGGCTACACCTTC. This translates into CASSLVGTAHGYTF.

The rearrangement links TRBV27 to TRBJ1-4, with D possibly TRBD1 on 6 matching bases. There are 18 residues in the CDR3. CDR1 and CDR2 from the germline V gene are MNHEY and SMNVEV (reference sequence). V was shortened by 3 bases and J by 5 bases, with 22 bases between the two germline ends. CDR3 residues: CASSFPDSPLSHNEKLFF. CDR3 bases: TGTGCCAGCAGTTTTCCGGACAGCCCCCTCAGCCACAATGAAAAACTGTTTTTT. Looking up the rest from reference TRBV27 and TRBJ1-4 gives the full variable domain: EAQVTQNPRYLITVTGKKLTVTCSQNMNHEYMSWYRQDPGLGLRQIYYSMNVEVTDKGDVPEGYKVSRKEKRNFPLILESPSPNQTSLYFCASSFPDSPLSHNEKLFFGSGTQLSVL.

This clonotype occurred a few times. The rearrangement joins TRBV20-1 to TRBJ1-1; TRBD1 is a possible D gene (6 bases). The germline gives CDR1 DFQATT, CDR2 SNEGSKA (reference sequence). The CDR3 sequence is 11 residues long. V was shortened by 1 base and J by 9 bases, with 9 bases between the two germline ends. The CDR3 DNA reads TGCAGTGCTAGAGGCCAGGGGAAAGCTTTCTTT. Its translation: CSARGQGKAFF.

The sample holds a few counts of this clonotype. The chain has TRBV10-2 and TRBJ1-5; D not certain. V was shortened by 6 bases and J by 5 bases, with 17 bases between the two germline ends. The germline gives CDR1 WSHSY, CDR2 SAAADI. The CDR3 covers 15 residues. CDR3 DNA sequence: TGCGCCAGCAGACGGGGTAGTGCGGTTGATCAGCCCCAGCATTTT. It encodes CASRRGSAVDQPQHF.

V usage is TRBV7-2 and J usage is TRBJ1-5; TRBD1 might be the D (5 bases). The germline CDR1 and CDR2 sequences are SGHTA and FQGNSA. V lost 5 bases and J 7 bases, leaving 15 bases between the germline ends. The length of the CDR3 is 14 residues. CDR3 coding DNA: TGTGCCAGCAGCCCCCGGAGGGGCGAACAGCCCCAGCATTTT. It codes for CASSPRRGEQPQHF.